These T cell receptor beta chains were read from a single sample in a study of STAT3 mutations in large granular lymphocyte leukemia. The assay was immunoSEQ multiplex PCR, and TCRdb's table has in-frame clones only and misses some. Among 35,000 to 40,000 clones listed, over 75% were seen once. The sequenced sample consisted of PBMCs. All receptors derive from a human donor with T large granular lymphocyte leukemia. Some clones in this sample may be carry-over from other donors' samples. Each CDR3 is given with its conserved first and last residue. D genes are given only for firm matches. Where a row states a size, it is once, few, many or the class of an expanded clone; other rows omit it.

CDR3aa	CDR3nt	d_gene	abundance	v_gene	j_gene
CASSESGASNQPQHF	TGTGCCAGCAGTGAATCAGGGGCTAGCAATCAGCCCCAGCATTTT	NA	NA	TRBV25-1	TRBJ1-5
CASSLAERGPTDTQYF	TGCGCCAGCAGCTTGGCAGAGCGGGGGCCCACAGATACGCAGTATTTT	TRBD2	NA	TRBV5-1	TRBJ2-3
CASSLGQGPQETQYF	TGCGCCAGCAGCTTGGGACAGGGGCCCCAGGAGACCCAGTACTTC	TRBD1	NA	TRBV5-1	TRBJ2-5
CASSSDPTDTQYF	TGTGCCAGCAGCTCGGACCCCACAGATACGCAGTATTTT	NA	NA	TRBV7-2	TRBJ2-3
CASSQETGGNSPLHF	TGCGCCAGCAGCCAAGAAACCGGCGGGAATTCACCCCTCCACTTT	NA	NA	TRBV4-1	TRBJ1-6
CASRDRVVWETQYF	TGTGCCAGCAGAGACAGGGTCGTCTGGGAGACCCAGTACTTC	TRBD1	NA	TRBV2	TRBJ2-5
CASSGRPPLTDTQYF	TGTGCCAGCAGCGGTCGACCGCCCCTCACAGATACGCAGTATTTT	NA	NA	TRBV27	TRBJ2-3
CASSLGTATGAFF	TGTGCCAGCAGCTTGGGGACAGCAACGGGGGCTTTCTTT	NA	NA	TRBV5-6	TRBJ1-1
CASGFPGQTNYGYTF	TGTGCCAGCGGCTTCCCCGGACAGACTAACTATGGCTACACCTTC	NA	NA	TRBV27	TRBJ1-2
CASSPTSDPTDTQYF	TGTGCCAGCAGCCCGACTAGCGACCCCACAGATACGCAGTATTTT	TRBD2	NA	TRBV7-2	TRBJ2-3
CASSLSIHSNQPQHF	TGTGCCAGCAGCTTAAGCATACATAGCAATCAGCCCCAGCATTTT	NA	NA	TRBV7-2	TRBJ1-5
CASSLSNSPLHF	TGTGCCAGCAGCTTATCCAATTCACCCCTCCACTTT	NA	NA	TRBV7-6	TRBJ1-6
CASSPQGAVNTEAFF	TGTGCCAGCTCACCACAGGGAGCGGTGAACACTGAAGCTTTCTTT	NA	NA	TRBV18	TRBJ1-1
CASSPPRVGYNEQFF	TGTGCCAGCTCACCACCGAGGGTGGGCTACAATGAGCAGTTCTTC	NA	NA	TRBV18	TRBJ2-1
CASSERGGNYEQYF	TGTGCCAGCAGCGAGCGGGGGGGCAACTACGAGCAGTACTTC	TRBD2	NA	TRBV9	TRBJ2-7
CSVEASGQETQYF	TGCAGCGTTGAGGCTAGCGGCCAAGAGACCCAGTACTTC	TRBD2	NA	TRBV29-1	TRBJ2-5
CASSLAFGGPNTEAFF	TGTGCCAGCAGCTTAGCTTTCGGAGGGCCGAACACTGAAGCTTTCTTT	NA	NA	TRBV7-2	TRBJ1-1
CASSSRDRGISYTF	TGTGCCAGCAGTTCCAGGGACAGGGGTATAAGCTACACCTTC	TRBD1	NA	TRBV6-5	TRBJ1-2
CAWTQGMNTEAFF	TGTGCCTGGACTCAAGGGATGAACACTGAAGCTTTCTTT	NA	NA	TRBV30	TRBJ1-1
CASSRREKLFF	TGTGCCAGCAGCCGGAGGGAAAAACTGTTTTTT	NA	NA	TRBV14	TRBJ1-4
CASSPNRIQETQYF	TGTGCCAGCAGCCCTAACAGGATCCAAGAGACCCAGTACTTC	NA	NA	TRBV7-9	TRBJ2-5
CASNLGGVWNTIYF	TGTGCCAGCAACCTAGGGGGGGTATGGAACACCATATATTTT	NA	NA	TRBV28	TRBJ1-3
CASSLNLDRDKEQYF	TGTGCCAGCAGCCTCAACCTCGACAGGGATAAAGAGCAGTACTTC	TRBD1	NA	TRBV7-9	TRBJ2-7
CSHLGDAETQYF	TGCAGCCACCTCGGGGATGCCGAGACCCAGTACTTC	NA	once	TRBV29-1	TRBJ2-5
CASSPIPGGGDYGYTF	TGTGCCAGCTCACCGATCCCAGGCGGGGGGGACTATGGCTACACCTTC	NA	NA	TRBV18	TRBJ1-2
CASSPPGAGATYEQYF	TGTGCCAGCTCACCACCTGGCGCGGGGGCCACCTACGAGCAGTACTTC	NA	NA	TRBV18	TRBJ2-7
CASSLVGGGAFGSYNEQFF	TGCGCCAGCAGCTTGGTTGGCGGGGGGGCTTTTGGGTCCTACAATGAGCAGTTCTTC	TRBD2	NA	TRBV5-1	TRBJ2-1
CASSVIGTGGIDTQYF	TGTGCCAGCAGCGTGATAGGAACAGGGGGCATTGATACGCAGTATTTT	TRBD1	NA	TRBV9	TRBJ2-3
CASSLSGGESNTEAFF	TGCGCCAGCAGTCTCAGTGGGGGGGAGTCGAACACTGAAGCTTTCTTT	NA	NA	TRBV5-1	TRBJ1-1
CASSPPGTVETEQYF	TGTGCCAGCTCACCTCCCGGGACAGTTGAAACAGAGCAGTACTTC	TRBD1	NA	TRBV18	TRBJ2-7
CASSDAPELTQYF	TGTGCCAGCAGTGATGCCCCCGAATTGACCCAGTACTTC	NA	NA	TRBV25-1	TRBJ2-5
CSVEGDRDNLYEQYF	TGCAGCGTTGAGGGGGACAGGGATAATTTATACGAGCAGTACTTC	TRBD1	NA	TRBV29-1	TRBJ2-7
CASSLAGGNTIYF	TGTGCCAGCAGCTTAGCAGGGGGAAACACCATATATTTT	NA	NA	TRBV5-4	TRBJ1-3
CASSAERMNTEAFF	TGTGCCAGCAGCGCTGAGAGAATGAACACTGAAGCTTTCTTT	NA	once	TRBV7-2	TRBJ1-1
CAISDLRPAEQFF	TGTGCCATCAGTGATTTACGACCGGCTGAGCAGTTCTTC	NA	NA	TRBV10-3	TRBJ2-1
CASSEPTRDFPIQYF	TGTGCCAGCAGTGAGCCAACCCGGGACTTTCCAATTCAGTACTTC	NA	few	TRBV2	TRBJ2-4
CASSLPIRDTYSNQPQHF	TGTGCCAGCAGCTTACCGATCCGGGACACCTATAGCAATCAGCCCCAGCATTTT	NA	NA	TRBV7-9	TRBJ1-5
CASSYSIRDGQPQHF	TGTGCCAGCAGTTACTCGATCAGGGACGGTCAGCCCCAGCATTTT	NA	NA	TRBV6-6	TRBJ1-5
CASSYLTSGGEKLFF	TGTGCCAGCAGTTACTTAACGAGCGGGGGCGAAAAACTGTTTTTT	NA	NA	TRBV6-5	TRBJ1-4
CATSRDGAGIVNTGELFF	TGTGCCACCAGCAGAGATGGGGCGGGGATCGTGAACACCGGGGAGCTGTTTTTT	NA	NA	TRBV15	TRBJ2-2
CASSPGKRNSPLHF	TGTGCCAGCAGCCCGGGGAAACGGAATTCACCCCTCCACTTT	NA	NA	TRBV5-8	TRBJ1-6
CASSERTDEAFF	TGTGCCAGCAGTGAGAGGACAGATGAAGCTTTCTTT	NA	few	TRBV25-1	TRBJ1-1
CASSRQGANEKLFF	TGCGCCAGCAGTCGGCAGGGGGCTAATGAAAAACTGTTTTTT	TRBD1	NA	TRBV5-1	TRBJ1-4
CAWSQTGKRPYEQYF	TGTGCCTGGAGTCAAACAGGGAAGAGGCCCTACGAGCAGTACTTC	NA	NA	TRBV30	TRBJ2-7
CASSREVSSYNEQFF	TGTGCCAGCAGCCGGGAGGTTAGCTCCTACAATGAGCAGTTCTTC	TRBD2	once	TRBV7-9	TRBJ2-1
CASSPRQGTSNEQFF	TGTGCCAGCAGTCCCCGACAGGGAACCTCCAATGAGCAGTTCTTC	TRBD1	NA	TRBV6-6	TRBJ2-1
CAISAGLAGALQETQYF	TGTGCCATCAGTGCGGGACTAGCGGGGGCCCTCCAAGAGACCCAGTACTTC	TRBD2	NA	TRBV10-3	TRBJ2-5
CASQGINYGYTF	TGTGCCAGCCAAGGGATCAACTATGGCTACACCTTC	NA	NA	TRBV6-5	TRBJ1-2
CASSQQGGSSYNSPLHF	TGTGCCAGCTCACAACAGGGGGGGAGCTCCTATAATTCACCCCTCCACTTT	TRBD1	NA	TRBV18	TRBJ1-6
CASSLSGRSMNTEAFF	TGTGCCAGCAGTTTATCGGGCCGATCCATGAACACTGAAGCTTTCTTT	NA	NA	TRBV27	TRBJ1-1
CASSLGRQGRDNEQFF	TGTGCCAGCAGCTTAGGTCGACAGGGAAGGGATAATGAGCAGTTCTTC	TRBD1	NA	TRBV7-9	TRBJ2-1
CASSEFSNQPQHF	TGTGCCAGCAGTGAGTTTAGCAATCAGCCCCAGCATTTT	NA	few	TRBV6-1	TRBJ1-5
CASSLVVGRYNEQFF	TGTGCCAGCAGCTTGGTCGTTGGTAGGTACAATGAGCAGTTCTTC	NA	NA	TRBV5-5	TRBJ2-1
CASSLWGGNQPQHF	TGTGCCAGCAGCTTGTGGGGGGGAAATCAGCCCCAGCATTTT	NA	NA	TRBV5-6	TRBJ1-5
CASSEGPRAGYNSPLHF	TGTGCCAGCAGTGAAGGGCCCCGGGCAGGCTATAATTCACCCCTCCACTTT	NA	NA	TRBV2	TRBJ1-6
CASSLEMSRREAFF	TGTGCCAGCAGCTTAGAAATGAGCAGGCGTGAAGCTTTCTTT	NA	once	TRBV13	TRBJ1-1
CASSLPGHQETQYF	TGTGCCAGCAGCTTACCAGGACACCAAGAGACCCAGTACTTC	NA	NA	TRBV13	TRBJ2-5
CASSQGEETQYF	TGCGCCAGCAGTCAAGGGGAAGAGACCCAGTACTTC	NA	NA	TRBV23-1	TRBJ2-5
CASSPNAGGPYNEQFF	TGTGCCAGCAGCCCCAACGCAGGGGGACCCTACAATGAGCAGTTCTTC	TRBD1	NA	TRBV9	TRBJ2-1